This T cell receptor beta chain is from a study of CD8 T cells in Susac syndrome. An input of about 0.45 to 1 ug of RNA was subjected to reverse transcription using random hexamers. An immunoSEQ multiplex PCR amplified TCR beta CDR3 over 54 Vbeta and 13 Jbeta. TCRdb independently ran MiXCR on the immunoSEQ multiplex PCR reads; one entry per CDR3 protein. In the table there are around 130,000 distinct CDR3 sequences, 90% to 95% of which are singletons. Germline values: CDR1 DFQATT, CDR2 SNEGSKA (reference sequence). Trimming at V came to 3 bases and at J to 4 bases, leaving 4 bases not matched to a gene. The CDR3 extends over 14 amino acids.

The chain uses TRBV20-1 and TRBJ2-7; 12 nucleotides line up with TRBD1. Sequenced: CD4+ T cells from PBMCs. This TCR was sampled from a human donor in good health. CDR3 in amino acids: CSASWDRGHYEQYF. In DNA, the CDR3 is TGCAGTGCTAGCTGGGACAGGGGGCATTACGAGCAGTACTTC.